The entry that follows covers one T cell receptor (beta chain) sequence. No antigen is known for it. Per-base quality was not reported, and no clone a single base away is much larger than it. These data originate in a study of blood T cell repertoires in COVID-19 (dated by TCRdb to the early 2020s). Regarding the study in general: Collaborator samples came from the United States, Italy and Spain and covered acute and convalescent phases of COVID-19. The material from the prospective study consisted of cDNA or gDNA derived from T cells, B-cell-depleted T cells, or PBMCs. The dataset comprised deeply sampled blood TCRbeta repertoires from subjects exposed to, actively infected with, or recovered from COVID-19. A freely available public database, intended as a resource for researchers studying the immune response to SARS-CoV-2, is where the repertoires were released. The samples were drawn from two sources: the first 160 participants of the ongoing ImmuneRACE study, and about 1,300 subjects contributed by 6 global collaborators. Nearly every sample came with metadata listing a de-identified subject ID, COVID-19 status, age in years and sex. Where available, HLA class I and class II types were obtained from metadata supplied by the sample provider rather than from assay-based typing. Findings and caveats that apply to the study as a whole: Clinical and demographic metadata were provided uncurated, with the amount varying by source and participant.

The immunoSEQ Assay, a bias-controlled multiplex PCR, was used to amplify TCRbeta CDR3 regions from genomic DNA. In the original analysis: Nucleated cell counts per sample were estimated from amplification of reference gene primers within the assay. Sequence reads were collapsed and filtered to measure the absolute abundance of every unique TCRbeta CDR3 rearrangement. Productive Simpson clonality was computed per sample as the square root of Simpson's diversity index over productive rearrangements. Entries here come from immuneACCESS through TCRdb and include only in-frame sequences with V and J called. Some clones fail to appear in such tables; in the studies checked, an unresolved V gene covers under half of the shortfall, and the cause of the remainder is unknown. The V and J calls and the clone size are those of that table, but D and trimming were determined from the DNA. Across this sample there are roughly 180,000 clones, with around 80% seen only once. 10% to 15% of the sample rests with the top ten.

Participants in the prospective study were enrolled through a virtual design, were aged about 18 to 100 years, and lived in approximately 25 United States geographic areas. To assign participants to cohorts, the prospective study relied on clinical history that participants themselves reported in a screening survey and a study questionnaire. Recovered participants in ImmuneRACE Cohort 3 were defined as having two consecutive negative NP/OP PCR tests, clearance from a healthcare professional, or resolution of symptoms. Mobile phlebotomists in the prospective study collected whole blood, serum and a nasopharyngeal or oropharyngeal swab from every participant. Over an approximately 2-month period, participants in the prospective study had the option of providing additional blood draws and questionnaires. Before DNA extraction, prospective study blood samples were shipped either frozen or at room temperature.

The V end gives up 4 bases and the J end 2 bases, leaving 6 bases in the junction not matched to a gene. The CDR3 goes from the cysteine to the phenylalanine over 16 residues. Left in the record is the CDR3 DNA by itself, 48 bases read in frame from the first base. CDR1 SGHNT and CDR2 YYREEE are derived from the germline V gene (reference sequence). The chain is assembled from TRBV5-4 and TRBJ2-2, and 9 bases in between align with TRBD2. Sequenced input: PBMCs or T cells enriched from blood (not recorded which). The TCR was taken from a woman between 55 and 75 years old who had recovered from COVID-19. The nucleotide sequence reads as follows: TGTGCCAGCAGCGGCGGACTAGCGATTAACACCGGGGAGCTGTTTTTT. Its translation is CASSGGLAINTGELFF.